The 18 T cell receptor beta chains presented below share a single source sample, sequenced in a study of blood T cell repertoires in COVID-19. The assay was immunoSEQ multiplex PCR, and TCRdb's table has in-frame clones only and misses some. This table has 160,000 or so clones, 80% appearing once. The sample comprised PBMCs or T cells enriched from blood (not recorded which). These receptors all stem from a man aged 40-50 years who had recovered from COVID-19.

This clone was observed once. The chain links TRBV6-5 to TRBJ2-3, with 8 bases that match TRBD1. CDR1 MNHEY and CDR2 SVGAGI come from the germline V gene. J was trimmed by 4 bases and V by 7 bases; bases with no gene match: 10. The CDR3 is 15 amino acids. This CDR3 is CASTLRYRGSDTQYF. CDR3 sequence (DNA): TGTGCCAGCACTCTACGGTACAGGGGGTCAGATACGCAGTATTTT.

This chain links TRBV7-8 with TRBJ1-5, with 10 bases aligning to TRBD1. The germline CDR1 and CDR2 sequences are SGHVS and FQNEAQ. Losses at the gene ends were 4 bases for V and 9 bases for J; bases not matched to a gene: 6. The CDR3 has 14 amino acids. The CDR3 bases are TGTGCCAGCAGCTCCCGGGACAGGGGAGGGCCCCAGCATTTT. This sequence encodes CASSSRDRGGPQHF.

The table lists this clone with a few counts. This chain joins TRBV19 and TRBJ1-1; 8 bases align to TRBD1. Germline CDR1 LNHDA, CDR2 SQIVND (reference sequence). This CDR3 is 14 amino acids long. After removal of 5 bases from V and 7 bases from J, the junction contained 9 bases not matched to a gene. The CDR3 sequence is CASSLTGGKVEAFF. The CDR3 DNA reads TGTGCCAGTAGTCTCACAGGGGGAAAGGTTGAAGCTTTCTTT.

The V and J genes are TRBV19 and TRBJ2-1; a possible D gene is TRBD1 (5 bases). Germline V gives CDR1 LNHDA, CDR2 SQIVND (reference sequence). The CDR3 runs to 16 residues. The germline V and J ends were trimmed by 2 bases and 1 base, with 12 bases remaining between them. The CDR3: CASSIRGRGSYNEQFF. The CDR3 DNA is TGTGCCAGTAGTATAAGGGGCCGTGGGTCCTACAATGAGCAGTTCTTC.

The chain links TRBV7-2 to TRBJ1-2; TRBD1 might be the D (5 bases). Trimming left V 0 bases short and J 3 bases short, with 8 bases between. Germline-derived CDR1 and CDR2 are SGHTA and FQGNSA. The CDR3 totals 14 residues. In nucleotides, the CDR3 is TGTGCCAGCAGCTTAGCGCAGGGTCACTATGGCTACACCTTC. Protein product: CASSLAQGHYGYTF.

This chain joins TRBV29-1 and TRBJ2-7, with 8 bases lining up with TRBD2. The J segment lost 7 bases and the V segment lost 3 bases, leaving 11 bases of the junction unmatched. From germline, CDR1 is SQVTM and CDR2 ANQGSEA. The CDR3 runs to 14 residues. Here the CDR3 DNA reads TGCAGCGTTGACATTGGACCTAGCGGGTCTGAGCAGTACTTC. Amino acid sequence: CSVDIGPSGSEQYF.

This clone appeared once. The chain combines TRBV12-5 with TRBJ2-2; TRBD1 is a possible D gene (6 bases). The V gene's germline CDR1 is LGHNT and CDR2 FRNRAP. Trimming removed 2 bases from V and 6 bases from J, with 28 bases in between. This CDR3 is built from 20 residues. CDR3 region: CASGLFLGWDTPLGAGELFF. The CDR3 coding sequence is TGTGCTAGTGGTTTGTTTTTAGGGTGGGACACCCCCCTAGGGGCCGGGGAGCTGTTTTTT.

This chain joins TRBV24-1 and TRBJ1-4, with D possibly matching TRBD1 (5 bases). V lost 7 bases to trimming and J lost 5 bases, with 13 bases between them. Germline CDR1 and CDR2: KGHDR and SFDVKD. The length of the CDR3 is 14 residues. DNA for the CDR3: TGTGCCACCAGCCTGGGAGGGGAGAATGAAAAACTGTTTTTT. Translation gives CATSLGGENEKLFF.

The chain joins TRBV3-1 (or the pseudogene TRBV3-2) to TRBJ2-3, with 8 bases that match TRBD2. V lost 4 bases, J lost 2 bases, and 11 bases stayed unmatched. The CDR3 length is 17 residues. The germline V gene has CDR1 LGHDT and CDR2 YNNKEL (reference sequence). CDR3 bases: TGTGCCAGCAGCCCGTCCCGACCGGGGGGGCCCACAGATACGCAGTATTTT. It specifies CASSPSRPGGPTDTQYF.

This clone was picked up one time. The chain has TRBV6-5 and TRBJ2-3, with 11 nucleotides matching TRBD2. J was trimmed by 4 bases and V by 6 bases; bases with no gene match: 6. Germline CDR1 MNHEY, CDR2 SVGAGI. The CDR3 length is 15 residues. CDR3 DNA: TGTGCCAGCAGAACGACTAGCGGGGTCGCAGATACGCAGTATTTT. Its translation is CASRTTSGVADTQYF.

The CDR3 DNA reads TGTGCCAGCAGCTCGGGACACAACATGAACACTGAAGCTTTCTTT. Amino acid sequence: CASSSGHNMNTEAFF. J is TRBJ1-1 and V is TRBV7-3, with TRBD1 as a possible D gene (6 bases). Looked up from germline, CDR1 is SGHTA and CDR2 is FQGTGA. The CDR3 consists of 15 residues. V lost 4 bases and J 0 bases, leaving 12 bases between the germline ends.

The chain is built from TRBV30 and TRBJ1-1; D not resolved. From germline, CDR1 is GTSNPN and CDR2 SVGIG (reference sequence). CDR3 size: 11 residues. Deletions cut 4 bases from V and 6 bases from J, with 9 bases between. This CDR3 reads CAWKDWAEAFF. CDR3 DNA: TGTGCCTGGAAGGACTGGGCTGAAGCTTTCTTT.

The J gene is TRBJ1-6, the V gene TRBV3-1 (or the pseudogene TRBV3-2), with TRBD1 as a possible D gene (5 bases). CDR1 LGHDT and CDR2 YNNKEL come from the germline V gene (reference sequence). CDR3 length: 18 amino acids. The V and J ends lost 0 bases and 0 bases respectively, with 12 bases between them. CDR3 amino acids: CASSQDYDSSSYNSPLHF. The DNA of the CDR3 is TGTGCCAGCAGCCAAGATTACGACAGCAGCTCCTATAATTCACCCCTCCACTTT.

In its sample, this clone was seen a few times. This sequence joins TRBV5-1 and TRBJ2-1; D is possibly TRBD1 (5 bases). CDR1 is SGHRS, CDR2 YFSETQ, per germline. V was shortened by 4 bases and J by 7 bases, with 9 bases between the two germline ends. This CDR3 comprises 12 residues. The DNA for the CDR3 is TGCGCCAGCAGCCTGCAGGGAAATGAGCAGTTCTTC. The encoded protein is CASSLQGNEQFF.

V and J are TRBV3-1 (or the pseudogene TRBV3-2) and TRBJ1-2; 9 positions agree with TRBD1. CDR1 is LGHDT, CDR2 YNNKEL, per germline (reference sequence). J gave up 5 bases and V 7 bases, and 14 bases lay outside the gene matches. This CDR3 has 16 residues. DNA of the CDR3: TGTGCCAGCAATCCGGGACAGGGACTATTGGGATATGGCTACACCTTC. Translated, it gives CASNPGQGLLGYGYTF.

In DNA form, the CDR3 reads TGTGCCAGCAGCGGTCGTCCCAAAGACAGGGGGCGCCGGGAGACCCAGTACTTC. It encodes CASSGRPKDRGRRETQYF. This chain links TRBV9 with TRBJ2-5; 10 bases map to TRBD1. Germline CDR1 and CDR2: SGDLS and YYNGEE. V lost 3 bases to trimming and J lost 5 bases; unmatched junction nucleotides: 16. The CDR3 runs to 18 residues. The variable domain in full, completed from reference TRBV9 and TRBJ2-5, reads DSGVTQTPKHLITATGQRVTLRCSPRSGDLSVYWYQQSLDQGLQFLIQYYNGEERAKGNILERFSAQQFPDLHSELNLSSLELGDSALYFCASSGRPKDRGRRETQYFGPGTRLLVL.

This chain uses TRBV10-2 with TRBJ2-7; possibly TRBD1 for D (5 bases). The V and J ends lost 6 bases and 4 bases respectively, with 16 bases between them. This CDR3 spans 14 amino acids. CDR1 WSHSY and CDR2 SAAADI come from the germline V gene. In nucleotides, the CDR3 is TGCGCCAGCAGCCAGGGATACGACGTGTACGAGCAGTACTTC. Its protein is CASSQGYDVYEQYF.

The J gene is TRBJ1-5, the V gene TRBV9, with D unresolved. V was trimmed by 0 bases and J by 6 bases, leaving 7 bases between them. Germline CDR1 is SGDLS and CDR2 is YYNGEE. The CDR3 extends over 13 amino acids. Here the CDR3 reads CASSVAPRQPQHF. The DNA for the CDR3 is TGTGCCAGCAGCGTAGCTCCCCGTCAGCCCCAGCATTTT.